Below, 26 T cell receptor beta chains from the same sample are listed, as sequenced in a study of CD4 T cells in relation to SARS-CoV-2 and coronaviruses. Sequenced by immunoSEQ multiplex PCR; TCRdb stores in-frame clones only, minus some. The sample records 13,000 or so clones, roughly 71% being singletons. Unexposed donor CD4+ T cells date from about 2011-2018, before the COVID-19 pandemic. After about 11 days of culture, CD4+ T cells were isolated. For these TCRs, the target antigens are not known. Specimen: CD4+ T cells from PBMCs, cultured in vitro. These TCRs come from a human donor in good health.

This clone came up a few times. The chain joins TRBV18 to TRBJ2-7, with 9 positions matching TRBD1. V lost 4 bases and J lost 6; bases outside the gene matches: 13. CDR3 length: 16 residues. Germline V gene data show CDR1 as KGHSH and CDR2 as LQKENI. For the CDR3, the DNA is TGTGCCAGCTCACTCTTCAACGCCGGGACAGGGCCCGAGCAGTACTTC. Encoded protein: CASSLFNAGTGPEQYF.

The chain has TRBV5-8 and TRBJ1-2; 12 nucleotides match TRBD1. CDR3 length: 15 amino acids. The germline CDR1 and CDR2 sequences are SGHTS and YDEGEE. The V and J ends lost 3 bases and 7 bases, in that order; junction bases with no gene match: 7. The CDR3 nucleotides are TGTGCCAGCAGCTGGCGGGACAGGGGGCCGAGTGGCTACACCTTC. Amino acids: CASSWRDRGPSGYTF.

CDR3 sequence (DNA): TGTGCCAGCAGTCCAGGACAGGAACATGGCTACACCTTC. Protein product: CASSPGQEHGYTF. This rearrangement joins TRBV7-3 to TRBJ1-2; 7 bases align to TRBD1. Trimming cost V 6 bases and J 6 bases; bases outside gene matches: 7. The CDR3 has 13 residues. The germline V gene has CDR1 SGHTA and CDR2 FQGTGA.

The rearrangement joins TRBV19 to TRBJ2-3, with a tentative D call TRBD2 (5 bases). The germline V and J ends were trimmed by 4 bases and 2 bases, with 16 bases remaining between them. This CDR3 region has 16 residues. The germline V gene encodes CDR1 LNHDA and CDR2 SQIVND (reference sequence). The CDR3 reads CASSTLDYPNTDTQYF. The DNA for the CDR3 is TGTGCCAGTAGTACGCTCGACTACCCAAACACAGATACGCAGTATTTT.

This clone was picked up a small number of times. The rearrangement links TRBV19 to TRBJ1-6, with a tentative D call TRBD1 (5 bases). Trimming cost V 5 bases and J 9 bases, with 14 bases left between them. From germline, CDR1 is LNHDA and CDR2 SQIVND (reference sequence). This CDR3 region has 14 residues. The chain's CDR3 is CASSPGFPGSPLHF. The CDR3 coding sequence is TGTGCCAGTAGTCCAGGGTTCCCGGGTTCACCCCTCCACTTT.

This chain links TRBV27 with TRBJ2-1, with 13 bases aligning to TRBD2. The V gene's germline CDR1 is MNHEY and CDR2 SMNVEV (reference sequence). J lost 7 bases, V lost 0 bases, and 6 bases had no gene match. The CDR3 totals 17 residues. CDR3 sequence: CASSLSIATSGRNEQFF. DNA for the CDR3: TGTGCCAGCAGTTTATCGATCGCGACTAGCGGGAGGAATGAGCAGTTCTTC.

This chain joins TRBV30 and TRBJ1-5; D ambiguous. Germline CDR1 GTSNPN, CDR2 SVGIG (reference sequence). V was cut by 0 bases and J by 7 bases, with 13 bases left in between. This CDR3 comprises 14 residues. The CDR3 is CAWSVRAGGQPQHF. The CDR3 bases are TGTGCCTGGAGTGTACGAGCGGGCGGGCAGCCCCAGCATTTT.

This chain connects TRBV5-1 to TRBJ2-2, with 7 bases lining up with TRBD1. The germline CDR1 and CDR2 sequences are SGHRS and YFSETQ. The CDR3 consists of 17 residues. V dropped 4 bases and J dropped 1; count of bases not matched to a gene: 10. As DNA, the CDR3 is TGCGCCAGCAGCCCCCGAACCGGGACAGTGAACACCGGGGAGCTGTTTTTT. It is translated as CASSPRTGTVNTGELFF.

The chain joins TRBV18 to TRBJ2-2; D not certain. The V end lost 1 base, the J end lost 7 bases, and 7 bases lay between the germline ends. Looked up from germline, CDR1 is KGHSH and CDR2 is LQKENI. This CDR3 is built from 13 residues. The CDR3 spells CASSPRAHGELFF. For the CDR3, the DNA is TGTGCCAGCTCACCACGGGCGCACGGGGAGCTGTTTTTT.

V is TRBV5-1 and J is TRBJ2-3; the D is unclear. The CDR3 extends over 13 amino acids. V was clipped by 5 bases and J by 0 bases, with 7 bases between them. CDR1 and CDR2 from the germline V gene are SGHRS and YFSETQ. DNA for the CDR3: TGCGCCAGCAGTTCGCCTAGCACAGATACGCAGTATTTT. It codes for CASSSPSTDTQYF.

The J gene is TRBJ1-5, the V gene TRBV2, with D possibly being TRBD1 (5 bases). In germline, CDR1 is SNHLY, CDR2 FYNNEI. This CDR3 has 14 residues. Trimming took 4 bases from V and 4 from J, leaving 11 bases between them. DNA for the CDR3: TGTGCCAGCAGTGGTGGAGGGGCTAATCAGCCCCAGCATTTT. It codes for CASSGGGANQPQHF.

The chain's CDR3 is CASSLGLRTDTQYF. The CDR3 DNA sequence: TGCGCCAGCAGCCTGGGACTTCGCACAGATACGCAGTATTTT. The chain carries TRBV4-1 and TRBJ2-3; D is possibly TRBD2 (6 bases). CDR1 and CDR2 (germline): MGHRA, YSYEKL. CDR3 length equals 14 residues. The V and J ends lost 4 bases and 1 base respectively, with 9 bases between them.

The V call is TRBV18, the J call TRBJ1-1; no clear D gene. Trimming shortened V by 3 bases and J by 7 bases, and 12 bases separated the two germline ends. Germline CDR1 reads KGHSH; CDR2 reads LQKENI. CDR3 length: 13 residues. Written as DNA, the CDR3 is TGTGCCAGCTCACCTCAATCGGGGAATGAAGCTTTCTTT. It translates to CASSPQSGNEAFF.

This clone has just a few counts. J is TRBJ1-2 and V is TRBV3-1 (or the pseudogene TRBV3-2), with 7 nucleotides matching TRBD1. V shed 4 bases and J 5 bases; nucleotides not matched to a gene: 10. The CDR3 extends over 15 amino acids. Germline V gene sequence: CDR1 LGHDT, CDR2 YNNKEL (reference sequence). The CDR3 loop is CASSPLRAGGYGYTF. For the CDR3, the DNA is TGTGCCAGCAGCCCTCTCAGGGCAGGGGGGTATGGCTACACCTTC.

The chain uses TRBV5-1 and TRBJ2-2; 9 nucleotides line up with TRBD1. The CDR3 is made up of 16 amino acids. Per the germline V gene, CDR1 is SGHRS and CDR2 is YFSETQ. Germline trimming cut 4 bases from V and 1 base from J; bases unmatched to any gene: 5. CDR3 bases: TGCGCCAGCAGCCTGTGGGGACAGGGGAACACCGGGGAGCTGTTTTTT. Protein product: CASSLWGQGNTGELFF.

This clone was picked up one time. V is TRBV9 and J is TRBJ1-2; D unclear. The CDR3 totals 13 residues. Germline loops: CDR1 SGDLS, CDR2 YYNGEE. The ends were cut back, 4 bases at V and 8 bases at J, with 15 bases in the middle. DNA of the CDR3: TGTGCCAGCAGCCAGAGATCCTCGGGGGGCTACACCTTC. Residues: CASSQRSSGGYTF.

V gene TRBV5-1 combines with J gene TRBJ2-3, with 9 bases aligning to TRBD1. V lost 4 bases, J lost 4 bases, and 7 bases stayed unmatched. Per the germline V gene, CDR1 is SGHRS and CDR2 is YFSETQ. This CDR3 has 15 residues. CDR3 DNA: TGCGCCAGCAGCCTAGACAGGGGGAACGCAGATACGCAGTATTTT. It specifies CASSLDRGNADTQYF.

The rearrangement uses TRBV11-2 and TRBJ1-5; no clear D gene. CDR1 and CDR2 (germline): SGHAT, FQNNGV. The CDR3 runs to 13 residues. The V end lost 5 bases, the J end lost 7 bases, and 12 bases lay between the germline ends. The CDR3 DNA reads TGTGCCAGCAGCCCCGGGCTGGGGCAGCCCCAGCATTTT. Protein: CASSPGLGQPQHF. Based on the CDR3 plus reference TRBV11-2 and TRBJ1-5, the full variable domain is EAGVAQSPRYKIIEKRQSVAFWCNPISGHATLYWYQQILGQGPKLLIQFQNNGVVDDSQLPKDRFSAERLKGVDSTLKIQPAKLEDSAVYLCASSPGLGQPQHFGDGTRLSIL.

This clone was recorded once. CDR3 nucleotide sequence: TGTGCCAGCTCACGGGACAGGGGGTGGCAAGAGACCCAGTACTTC. Translated, it gives CASSRDRGWQETQYF. The chain carries TRBV18 and TRBJ2-5; 11 bases are shared with TRBD1. V lost 4 bases and J lost 2; bases outside the gene matches: 3. There are 15 residues in the CDR3. Germline values: CDR1 KGHSH, CDR2 LQKENI.

This clone has a single count. The CDR3 DNA reads as TGTGCCAGCAGCCAGACTACCGGGACAGTAGACAATGAGCAGTTCTTC. This gives the protein CASSQTTGTVDNEQFF. The rearrangement uses TRBV7-8 and TRBJ2-1, with 7 bases identical to TRBD1. Germline V gives CDR1 SGHVS, CDR2 FQNEAQ. The ends lost 5 bases at V and 5 bases at J; junction bases unmatched: 12. CDR3 length: 16 amino acids.

V and J are TRBV5-1 and TRBJ2-3; D could derive from TRBD1 or TRBD2 (6 bases each). Looked up from germline, CDR1 is SGHRS and CDR2 is YFSETQ. The CDR3 totals 15 residues. The V end lost 4 bases, the J end lost 2 bases, and 14 bases lay between the germline ends. In DNA form, the CDR3 reads TGCGCCAGCAGCGGAGGGGGACACTCCACAGATACGCAGTATTTT. This codes for CASSGGGHSTDTQYF.

In this sample, this clone turned up a few times. The J gene is TRBJ2-3, the V gene TRBV28; TRBD2 matches 10 bases. The length of the CDR3 is 15 residues. Trimming removed 4 bases from V and 2 bases from J; junction bases left unmatched: 3. Germline CDR1 and CDR2: MDHEN and SYDVKM. The CDR3 reads CASSYGTSDTDTQYF. Here the CDR3 DNA reads TGTGCCAGCAGTTACGGGACTAGCGACACAGATACGCAGTATTTT. Combining the CDR3 with reference TRBV28 and TRBJ2-3 gives the whole variable domain DVKVTQSSRYLVKRTGEKVFLECVQDMDHENMFWYRQDPGLGLRLIYFSYDVKMKEKGDIPEGYSVSREKKERFSLILESASTNQTSMYLCASSYGTSDTDTQYFGPGTRLTVL.

The genes are TRBV6-6 and TRBJ1-2, with no clear D. The germline gives CDR1 MNHNY, CDR2 SVGAGI (reference sequence). V was cut by 5 bases and J by 3 bases, with 16 bases left in between. The length of the CDR3 is 15 residues. In nucleotides, the CDR3 is TGTGCCAGCAGTACCAGGAACTCTGTAGACTATGGCTACACCTTC. Amino acids: CASSTRNSVDYGYTF.

The rearrangement links TRBV5-4 to TRBJ1-2, with a tentative D call TRBD1 (6 bases). The V and J ends lost 1 base and 7 bases respectively, with 17 bases between them. CDR3 length equals 15 residues. The germline V gene encodes CDR1 SGHNT and CDR2 YYREEE (reference sequence). CDR3 bases: TGTGCCAGCAGCTTGTTCCTAGGGGGGGAGACTGGCTACACCTTC. Protein product: CASSLFLGGETGYTF.

This clone was seen once. The J gene is TRBJ1-1, the V gene TRBV6-6; perhaps TRBD1 as D (5 bases). The ends were cut back, 7 bases at V and 6 bases at J, with 21 bases in the middle. The germline CDR1 and CDR2 sequences are MNHNY and SVGAGI (reference sequence). The CDR3 has 15 residues. As DNA, the CDR3 is TGTGCCAGCACTCAACTTTGGACCTTGGGGGCTGAAGCTTTCTTT. Encoded protein: CASTQLWTLGAEAFF.

V is TRBV21-1 and J is TRBJ2-3. TRBV21-1 is flagged as a pseudogene. The CDR3 consists of 16 residues. The CDR3 DNA sequence: TGTGCCAGCAGCAAAAAGGACCGAGGATTCACAGATACGCAGTATTTT. The encoded protein is CASSKKDRGFTDTQYF.